Here is one TCR beta chain with its context. This record belongs to a study of blood T cell repertoires in COVID-19. Overall study context: Collection of acute and convalescent COVID-19 samples took place in the United States, Italy and Spain. PBMCs, B-cell-depleted T cells, or T cells were the source of the cDNA or gDNA that made up the material.

V was pared by 6 bases and J by 7 bases, with 14 bases between. Germline V gene data show CDR1 as SGHKS and CDR2 as YYEKEE (reference sequence). The CDR3 runs 14 residues. Authors' methods: Amplification of reference gene primers was used by the study to estimate nucleated cell counts. TCRdb's copy holds only in-frame clones and misses some; the assay was immunoSEQ multiplex PCR. That table is the source of V, J and clone size, and D and trimming were worked out from the DNA. The sample records under 130,000 clones, around 88% being singletons. This chain connects TRBV5-5 to TRBJ1-6; D not resolved. Sequencing was carried out using peripheral blood. The TCR originated in a human donor in a cohort sampled during active COVID-19. This CDR3 reads CASNIWTGNSPLHF. The CDR3 DNA reads as TGTGCCAGCAATATTTGGACGGGGAATTCACCCCTCCACTTT.